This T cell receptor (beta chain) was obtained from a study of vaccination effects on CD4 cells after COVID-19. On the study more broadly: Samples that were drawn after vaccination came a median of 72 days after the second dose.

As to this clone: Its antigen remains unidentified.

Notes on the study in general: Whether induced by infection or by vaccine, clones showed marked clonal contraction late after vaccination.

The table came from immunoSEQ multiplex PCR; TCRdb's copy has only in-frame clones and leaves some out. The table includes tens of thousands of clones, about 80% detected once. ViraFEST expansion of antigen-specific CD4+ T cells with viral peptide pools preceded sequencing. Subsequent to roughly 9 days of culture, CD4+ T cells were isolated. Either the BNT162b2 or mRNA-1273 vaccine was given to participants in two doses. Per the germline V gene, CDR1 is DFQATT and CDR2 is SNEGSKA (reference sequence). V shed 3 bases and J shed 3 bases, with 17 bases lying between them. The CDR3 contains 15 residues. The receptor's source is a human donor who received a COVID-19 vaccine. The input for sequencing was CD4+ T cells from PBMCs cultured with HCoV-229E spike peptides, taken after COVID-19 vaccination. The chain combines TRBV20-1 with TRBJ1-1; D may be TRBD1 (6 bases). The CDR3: CSASGGNRAYTEAFF. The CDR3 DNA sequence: TGCAGTGCTAGTGGAGGGAACAGGGCTTACACTGAAGCTTTCTTT.